The 30 T cell receptor beta chains below were found in one sample sequenced in a study of blood T cell repertoires in COVID-19. The protocol was immunoSEQ multiplex PCR, while the TCRdb copy is restricted to in-frame clones and leaves out a portion. The sample shows 250,000 or so clones, almost 85% of them seen only once. The source material was peripheral blood. The receptors were sampled from a woman of 80 years or more with acute or convalescent COVID-19.

The chain uses TRBV11-2 and TRBJ1-2; TRBD1 aligns across 7 bases. V was clipped by 1 base and J by 4 bases; unmatched bases: 6. The CDR3 sequence is 15 residues long. CDR1 SGHAT and CDR2 FQNNGV come from the germline V gene. The CDR3 bases are TGTGCCAGCAGCTTAGCAGGAACAGGGGCCTATGGCTACACCTTC. Translated: CASSLAGTGAYGYTF.

This chain joins TRBV5-1 and TRBJ1-2; 11 bases match TRBD1. Germline lookup yields CDR1 SGHRS and CDR2 YFSETQ. The CDR3 has 15 amino acids. The V and J ends lost 0 bases and 7 bases, in that order; junction bases with no gene match: 5. The CDR3 DNA follows: TGCGCCAGCAGCTTGGTTGGACAGGGGGCGGTTGGCTACACCTTC. Its protein is CASSLVGQGAVGYTF. The whole variable domain, filled in from reference TRBV5-1 and TRBJ1-2, reads KAGVTQTPRYLIKTRGQQVTLSCSPISGHRSVSWYQQTPGQGLQFLFEYFSETQRNKGNFPGRFSGRQFSNSRSEMNVSTLELGDSALYLCASSLVGQGAVGYTFGSGTRLTVV.

The chain carries TRBV2 and TRBJ2-7; no reliable D call. Per the germline V gene, CDR1 is SNHLY and CDR2 is FYNNEI. V was shortened by 4 bases and J by 0 bases, with 10 bases between the two germline ends. The CDR3 consists of 14 residues. The CDR3 sequence is CASSAHSYSYEQYF. The CDR3 coding sequence is TGTGCCAGCAGTGCGCACAGCTACTCCTACGAGCAGTACTTC.

The genes are TRBV7-2 and TRBJ1-2; 12 bases fit TRBD1. V lost 5 bases, J lost 8 bases, and 12 bases stayed unmatched. CDR1 is SGHTA, CDR2 FQGNSA, per germline. The CDR3 extends over 16 amino acids. The CDR3 nucleotides are TGTGCCAGCAGCCGTAGGGGACAGGGGGCGAGGGGCGGCTACACCTTC. Translated, it gives CASSRRGQGARGGYTF. Variable domain in full (rest from reference TRBV7-2 and TRBJ1-2): GAGVSQSPSNKVTEKGKDVELRCDPISGHTALYWYRQSLGQGLEFLIYFQGNSAPDKSGLPSDRFSAERTGGSVSTLTIQRTQQEDSAVYLCASSRRGQGARGGYTFGSGTRLTVV.

The chain recombines TRBV5-1 with TRBJ1-1; possibly TRBD1 for D (5 bases). V lost 0 bases to trimming and J lost 0 bases, with 9 bases between them. This CDR3 has 15 residues. In germline, CDR1 is SGHRS, CDR2 YFSETQ. The CDR3 reads CASSLAREMNTEAFF. The CDR3 nucleotides are TGCGCCAGCAGCTTGGCCAGGGAAATGAACACTGAAGCTTTCTTT.

The rearrangement links TRBV5-1 to TRBJ2-1; the match to TRBD2 covers 11 bases. In germline, CDR1 is SGHRS, CDR2 YFSETQ. The CDR3 runs to 15 residues. Germline trimming cut 4 bases from V and 6 bases from J; bases unmatched to any gene: 6. The CDR3 DNA reads TGCGCCAGCAGCCAGACTAGCGGGATTTTCAATGAGCAGTTCTTC. Its protein is CASSQTSGIFNEQFF. The variable domain in full, with the rest retrieved from reference TRBV5-1 and TRBJ2-1, is KAGVTQTPRYLIKTRGQQVTLSCSPISGHRSVSWYQQTPGQGLQFLFEYFSETQRNKGNFPGRFSGRQFSNSRSEMNVSTLELGDSALYLCASSQTSGIFNEQFFGPGTRLTVL.

This clone occurred once. The V and J genes are TRBV29-1 and TRBJ2-3, with D possibly TRBD2 on 5 matching bases. This CDR3 has 13 amino acids. V was cut by 6 bases and J by 2 bases, with 12 bases left in between. Germline lookup yields CDR1 SQVTM and CDR2 ANQGSEA. The CDR3 DNA reads TGCAGCGTCCGTAGCGACTTCACAGATACGCAGTATTTT. This sequence encodes CSVRSDFTDTQYF.

The chain recombines TRBV7-2 with TRBJ2-7, with 7 bases lining up with TRBD1. This CDR3 has 15 amino acids. Germline values: CDR1 SGHTA, CDR2 FQGNSA. V was pared by 6 bases and J by 0 bases, with 8 bases of the junction left unmatched. This chain's CDR3 is CASSLSGQSSYEQYF. Here the CDR3 DNA reads TGTGCCAGCAGTTTATCGGGACAGAGCTCCTACGAGCAGTACTTC.

The chain combines TRBV27 with TRBJ1-1; 8 nucleotides align to TRBD1. The CDR3 runs 13 residues. V was clipped by 6 bases and J by 7 bases; unmatched bases: 7. CDR1 is MNHEY and CDR2 is SMNVEV in the germline V gene (reference sequence). The CDR3 reads CASRSTGVNEAFF. CDR3 DNA sequence: TGTGCCAGCAGATCGACAGGGGTGAATGAAGCTTTCTTT.

The gene calls are TRBV30 and TRBJ1-5, with D hard to call. Trimming cost V 1 base and J 0 bases, with 10 bases left between them. This CDR3 comprises 15 residues. Germline loops: CDR1 GTSNPN, CDR2 SVGIG (reference sequence). The CDR3 coding sequence is TGTGCCTGGAGTGGGGCAGGTAATAGCAATCAGCCCCAGCATTTT. Protein product: CAWSGAGNSNQPQHF.

The chain couples TRBV4-3 to TRBJ2-7, with D maybe TRBD1 (5 bases). Trimming shortened V by 0 bases and J by 5 bases, and 17 bases separated the two germline ends. The CDR3 contains 16 residues. Germline values: CDR1 LGHNA, CDR2 YSLEER. CDR3 protein: CASSQDSGILGHEQYF. The CDR3 DNA follows: TGCGCCAGCAGCCAAGATTCAGGGATCCTCGGACACGAGCAGTACTTC.

The V and J genes are TRBV11-3 and TRBJ2-5, with D maybe TRBD2 (7 bases). Deletions cut 5 bases from V and 5 bases from J, with 12 bases between. The CDR3 consists of 13 residues. Germline CDR1 reads SGHNT; CDR2 reads YENEEA. The CDR3 nucleotides read TGTGCCAGCAGCAGGGAGGGGGGGGAGACCCAGTACTTC. Its protein is CASSREGGETQYF.

V gene TRBV5-1 combines with J gene TRBJ2-1; 9 nucleotides match TRBD1. V trimming: 4 bases; J trimming: 4 bases; junction bases outside the gene matches: 9. The length of the CDR3 is 16 residues. In germline, CDR1 is SGHRS, CDR2 YFSETQ. The CDR3 protein is CASSLRRGQGYNEQFF. As DNA, the CDR3 is TGCGCCAGCAGCCTACGCCGCGGACAGGGGTACAATGAGCAGTTCTTC.

V and J are TRBV20-1 and TRBJ1-3; D gene uncertain. Trimming left V 3 bases short and J 4 bases short, with 4 bases between. This CDR3 has 11 amino acids. Looked up from germline, CDR1 is DFQATT and CDR2 is SNEGSKA (reference sequence). The CDR3 DNA reads TGCAGTGCTAGGACAGGAAACACCATATATTTT. As protein: CSARTGNTIYF.

This clone was recorded once. The V gene is TRBV4-1, the J gene TRBJ1-2; 9 positions match TRBD1. The germline gives CDR1 MGHRA, CDR2 YSYEKL. V shed 2 bases, J shed 2 bases, and the junction held 3 bases outside the gene matches. This CDR3 spans 15 amino acids. CDR3 sequence: CASSQRQGDNYGYTF. Here the CDR3 DNA reads TGCGCCAGCAGCCAAAGACAGGGGGACAACTATGGCTACACCTTC.

CDR3 sequence: CASSMAGITDTQYF. The CDR3 region has the DNA TGTGCCAGCAGCATGGCAGGGATAACAGATACGCAGTATTTT. The chain uses TRBV11-2 and TRBJ2-3, with D tentatively TRBD1 (5 bases). The CDR3 contains 14 residues. Germline V gives CDR1 SGHAT, CDR2 FQNNGV. V was shortened by 5 bases and J by 3 bases, with 12 bases between the two germline ends. Filled out from reference TRBV11-2 and TRBJ2-3, the complete variable domain reads EAGVAQSPRYKIIEKRQSVAFWCNPISGHATLYWYQQILGQGPKLLIQFQNNGVVDDSQLPKDRFSAERLKGVDSTLKIQPAKLEDSAVYLCASSMAGITDTQYFGPGTRLTVL.

This clone was counted a few times. The chain recombines TRBV18 with TRBJ2-1; TRBD2 matches at 7 bases. The CDR3 totals 15 residues. The germline V gene has CDR1 KGHSH and CDR2 LQKENI. Trimming cost V 1 base and J 8 bases; bases outside gene matches: 8. The CDR3 coding sequence is TGTGCCAGCTCACCACTCCAGCGGGGCACGGATGAGCAGTTCTTC. Its translation: CASSPLQRGTDEQFF.

The chain is built from TRBV11-2 and TRBJ1-1, with D perhaps TRBD1 (5 bases). Germline-derived CDR1 and CDR2 are SGHAT and FQNNGV. The CDR3 runs to 15 residues. Trimming removed 2 bases at V and 1 base at J, with 11 bases between. CDR3 bases: TGTGCCAGCAGCTTATACGACAGCCCGAACACTGAAGCTTTCTTT. Its translation: CASSLYDSPNTEAFF.

The chain joins TRBV19 to TRBJ1-5; D is unclear. Germline loops: CDR1 LNHDA, CDR2 SQIVND (reference sequence). The CDR3 extends over 11 amino acids. Trimming stripped 11 bases from V and 2 bases from J, with 7 bases between. CDR3 sequence reads: CALSGNQPQHF. Here the CDR3 DNA reads TGTGCCTTGTCGGGCAATCAGCCCCAGCATTTT.

The V call is TRBV7-6, the J call TRBJ1-1, with D possibly matching TRBD1 (6 bases). Between the trimmed V and J ends, which lost 1 base and 6 bases, there was a span of 9 bases. From germline, CDR1 is SGHVS and CDR2 FNYEAQ. The CDR3 totals 13 residues. The CDR3 loop reads CASSLGDMAEAFF. The CDR3 coding sequence is TGTGCCAGCAGCTTAGGGGACATGGCTGAAGCTTTCTTT. The variable domain in full, with the rest retrieved from reference TRBV7-6 and TRBJ1-1, is GAGVSQSPRYKVTKRGQDVALRCDPISGHVSLYWYRQALGQGPEFLTYFNYEAQQDKSGLPNDRFSAERPEGSISTLTIQRTEQRDSAMYRCASSLGDMAEAFFGQGTRLTVV.

The chain carries TRBV27 and TRBJ1-6; 11 nucleotides line up with TRBD1. Germline values: CDR1 MNHEY, CDR2 SMNVEV (reference sequence). The CDR3 totals 19 residues. The junction had 9 bases not matched to a gene; V was cut back by 5 bases and J by 0 bases. This CDR3 is CASSSGTGGRSSYNSPLHF. CDR3 nucleotide sequence: TGTGCCAGCAGTAGCGGGACAGGGGGTAGGAGCTCCTATAATTCACCCCTCCACTTT.

V usage is TRBV7-3 and J usage is TRBJ1-2; maybe TRBD1 (6 bases). Deletions cut 5 bases from V and 7 bases from J, with 20 bases between. The CDR3 is 15 amino acids. Germline V gene sequence: CDR1 SGHTA, CDR2 FQGTGA. In DNA, the CDR3 is TGTGCCAGCAGCCCGACAGGACAAAACCGTCGTGGCTACACCTTC. Translation: CASSPTGQNRRGYTF. The whole variable domain, filled in from reference TRBV7-3 and TRBJ1-2, reads GAGVSQTPSNKVTEKGKYVELRCDPISGHTALYWYRQSLGQGPEFLIYFQGTGAADDSGLPNDRFFAVRPEGSVSTLKIQRTERGDSAVYLCASSPTGQNRRGYTFGSGTRLTVV.

The genes are TRBV11-2 and TRBJ1-2; D is uncertain. Germline V gene data show CDR1 as SGHAT and CDR2 as FQNNGV. V lost 0 bases and J lost 4, with 9 bases in between. The CDR3 runs to 14 residues. The CDR3 DNA reads as TGTGCCAGCAGCTTAGATTCGGCAGGCTATGGCTACACCTTC. It is translated as CASSLDSAGYGYTF.

This chain links TRBV6-5 with TRBJ2-1; 8 nucleotides line up with TRBD1. J gave up 2 bases and V 4 bases, and 7 bases lay outside the gene matches. Germline lookup yields CDR1 MNHEY and CDR2 SVGAGI. CDR3 length equals 16 residues. This CDR3 is CASSSNRGVAYNEQFF. As DNA, the CDR3 is TGTGCCAGCAGTTCAAACAGGGGGGTCGCCTACAATGAGCAGTTCTTC.

The chain couples TRBV2 to TRBJ1-5, with D tentatively TRBD1 (5 bases). CDR1 and CDR2 (germline): SNHLY, FYNNEI. Trimming pared 7 bases from V and 4 bases from J, leaving 14 bases between. The CDR3 runs to 14 residues. CDR3 DNA: TGTGCCAGCACGGGGGAGGCAGATAATCAGCCCCAGCATTTT. It codes for CASTGEADNQPQHF.

The chain uses TRBV19 and TRBJ2-1, with 8 bases fitting TRBD1. The CDR3 covers 16 residues. The germline V gene has CDR1 LNHDA and CDR2 SQIVND (reference sequence). V shed 1 base and J 1 base; nucleotides not matched to a gene: 3. The CDR3 nucleotides are TGTGCCAGTAGTATAGTTGGGACAGGTTCCTACAATGAGCAGTTCTTC. It encodes CASSIVGTGSYNEQFF. Combining the CDR3 with reference TRBV19 and TRBJ2-1 gives the whole variable domain DGGITQSPKYLFRKEGQNVTLSCEQNLNHDAMYWYRQDPGQGLRLIYYSQIVNDFQKGDIAEGYSVSREKKESFPLTVTSAQKNPTAFYLCASSIVGTGSYNEQFFGPGTRLTVL.

V is TRBV2 and J is TRBJ1-2, with 11 positions matching TRBD1. CDR3 length equals 16 residues. The trim removed 6 bases at V and 6 bases at J, leaving 12 bases unmatched. Germline V gene data show CDR1 as SNHLY and CDR2 as FYNNEI. CDR3 loop: CASRILRTGGADGYTF. The CDR3 DNA follows: TGTGCCAGCAGGATTCTTAGGACAGGGGGCGCGGATGGCTACACCTTC.

The V and J genes are TRBV5-1 and TRBJ1-5; D perhaps matches TRBD1 (5 bases). Between the trimmed V and J ends, which lost 0 bases and 7 bases, there was a span of 14 bases. This CDR3 comprises 15 residues. The germline V gene encodes CDR1 SGHRS and CDR2 YFSETQ. CDR3 in amino acids: CASSLEGDLRQPQHF. For the CDR3, the DNA is TGCGCCAGCAGCTTGGAAGGGGATTTGAGGCAGCCCCAGCATTTT.

This clone was counted a single time. The J gene is TRBJ2-3, the V gene TRBV7-2, with 7 bases that match TRBD2. The CDR3 sequence is 16 residues long. The germline CDR1 and CDR2 sequences are SGHTA and FQGNSA. V trimming: 1 base; J trimming: 2 bases; junction bases outside the gene matches: 6. The CDR3 loop reads CASSLGSGLNTDTQYF. CDR3 nucleotides: TGTGCCAGCAGCTTAGGGTCGGGACTAAACACAGATACGCAGTATTTT.

This clone was seen a handful of times. The chain carries TRBV5-1 and TRBJ1-2; D gene ambiguous. Trimming took 4 bases from V and 2 from J, leaving 15 bases between them. Germline lookup yields CDR1 SGHRS and CDR2 YFSETQ. The CDR3 totals 15 residues. CDR3 sequence (DNA): TGCGCCAGCAGCGGCGGGAATCTAAGAAACTATGGCTACACCTTC. Protein sequence: CASSGGNLRNYGYTF. The full variable domain, rest sourced from reference TRBV5-1 and TRBJ1-2, is KAGVTQTPRYLIKTRGQQVTLSCSPISGHRSVSWYQQTPGQGLQFLFEYFSETQRNKGNFPGRFSGRQFSNSRSEMNVSTLELGDSALYLCASSGGNLRNYGYTFGSGTRLTVV.